Shown below are 27 T cell receptor beta chains from a single sample sequenced in a study of T cells in tuberculosis. TCRdb's table, derived via immunoSEQ multiplex PCR, lists solely in-frame clones and lacks some. The table shows under 45,000 clones, with more than 85% occurring only once. Source material: PBMCs. The receptor set was obtained from a donor between 10 and 35 years old with latent tuberculosis or without tuberculosis infection.

This chain connects TRBV5-1 to TRBJ2-2, with TRBD1 as a possible D gene (5 bases). V dropped 0 bases and J dropped 4 bases, with 19 bases sitting between them. The CDR3 is 18 amino acids. The germline CDR1 and CDR2 sequences are SGHRS and YFSETQ. The CDR3 DNA is TGCGCCAGCAGCTTGGATTTGGTCCAGGGTTGGCGCACCGGGGAGCTGTTTTTT. Translating it yields CASSLDLVQGWRTGELFF.

DNA for the CDR3: TGTGCCAGCAGCTTATGGGCAGACGACTACACCTTC. This gives the protein CASSLWADDYTF. The J gene is TRBJ1-2, the V gene TRBV5-4; D not resolved. The CDR3 has 12 residues. Germline V gene lookup returns CDR1 SGHNT and CDR2 YYREEE (reference sequence). The V and J ends lost 2 bases and 10 bases respectively, with 12 bases between them.

The chain employs TRBV11-2 and TRBJ1-2; TRBD1 agrees at 7 bases. Germline lookup yields CDR1 SGHAT and CDR2 FQNNGV. The trim removed 5 bases at V and 4 bases at J, leaving 10 bases unmatched. The CDR3 spans 15 residues. CDR3 residues: CASSPLRQGPYGYTF. In nucleotides, the CDR3 is TGTGCCAGCAGCCCCCTACGACAGGGTCCCTATGGCTACACCTTC.

This clone was recorded once. V is TRBV6-1 and J is TRBJ1-2, with no clear D. This CDR3 region has 15 residues. Trimming shortened V by 2 bases and J by 2 bases, and 12 bases separated the two germline ends. Per germline, CDR1 MNHNS and CDR2 SASEGT. The chain's CDR3 is CASSEKWGVNYGYTF. Written as DNA, the CDR3 is TGTGCCAGCAGTGAAAAATGGGGAGTGAACTATGGCTACACCTTC.

The V call is TRBV5-8, the J call TRBJ1-4; 8 nucleotides match TRBD1. CDR1 and CDR2 (germline): SGHTS, YDEGEE. The junction had 10 bases not matched to a gene; V was cut back by 0 bases and J by 6 bases. The CDR3 consists of 17 residues. The CDR3 sequence: CASSLVTGGDGYEKLFF. Written as DNA, the CDR3 is TGTGCCAGCAGCTTGGTTACAGGGGGGGATGGTTATGAAAAACTGTTTTTT. Drawing the rest from reference TRBV5-8 and TRBJ1-4, the complete variable domain is EAGVTQSPTHLIKTRGQQATLRCSPISGHTSVYWYQQALGLGLQFLLWYDEGEERNRGNFPPRFSGRQFPNYSSELNVNALELEDSALYLCASSLVTGGDGYEKLFFGSGTQLSVL.

The CDR3 DNA reads as TGTGCCAGCAGCGGGACTAGCGACACAGATACGCAGTATTTT. It codes for CASSGTSDTDTQYF. The rearrangement joins TRBV9 to TRBJ2-3; the match to TRBD2 covers 9 bases. Germline V gene data show CDR1 as SGDLS and CDR2 as YYNGEE. The CDR3 contains 14 residues. The ends lost 3 bases at V and 2 bases at J; junction bases unmatched: 1.

This rearrangement joins TRBV5-1 to TRBJ1-2, with D perhaps TRBD1 (6 bases). The V end was cut by 0 bases, the J end by 4 bases, with 7 bases between. Germline lookup yields CDR1 SGHRS and CDR2 YFSETQ. CDR3 length: 13 amino acids. CDR3 sequence: CASSLGTVYGYTF. The CDR3 DNA reads TGCGCCAGCAGCTTGGGGACAGTCTATGGCTACACCTTC. Full variable domain (missing parts from reference TRBV5-1 and TRBJ1-2): KAGVTQTPRYLIKTRGQQVTLSCSPISGHRSVSWYQQTPGQGLQFLFEYFSETQRNKGNFPGRFSGRQFSNSRSEMNVSTLELGDSALYLCASSLGTVYGYTFGSGTRLTVV.

The rearrangement links TRBV11-1 to TRBJ2-3, with D unclear. CDR3 length equals 15 residues. The germline V gene encodes CDR1 SGHAT and CDR2 FQDESV (reference sequence). V was shortened by 4 bases and J by 0 bases, with 11 bases between the two germline ends. CDR3 region: CASSSAIPSTDTQYF. In DNA, the CDR3 is TGTGCCAGCAGCTCCGCGATCCCGAGCACAGATACGCAGTATTTT. The full variable domain, in which reference TRBV11-1 and TRBJ2-3 provide the parts outside the CDR3, is EAEVAQSPRYKITEKSQAVAFWCDPISGHATLYWYRQILGQGPELLVQFQDESVVDDSQLPKDRFSAERLKGVDSTLKIQPAELGDSAMYLCASSSAIPSTDTQYFGPGTRLTVL.

This rearrangement joins TRBV20-1 to TRBJ1-2; D unclear. The V end lost 6 bases, the J end lost 9 bases, and 14 bases lay between the germline ends. This CDR3 has 11 residues. Per germline, CDR1 DFQATT and CDR2 SNEGSKA (reference sequence). CDR3 region: CSARDRRSYTF. In nucleotides, the CDR3 is TGCAGTGCACGTGACCGGAGGAGCTACACCTTC.

This rearrangement joins TRBV30 to TRBJ2-7; tentatively, D is TRBD1 (5 bases). The ends were cut back, 2 bases at V and 4 bases at J, with 12 bases in the middle. The CDR3 is made up of 13 amino acids. Per the germline V gene, CDR1 is GTSNPN and CDR2 is SVGIG (reference sequence). Written as DNA, the CDR3 is TGTGCCTGGAGTTCGACAGACTGGTACGAGCAGTACTTC. Translated, it gives CAWSSTDWYEQYF.

V usage is TRBV10-3 and J usage is TRBJ2-3; 9 positions agree with TRBD1. The CDR3 length is 14 residues. V lost 7 bases to trimming and J lost 1 base; unmatched junction nucleotides: 3. Germline loops: CDR1 ENHRY, CDR2 SYGVKD. The CDR3 bases are TGTGCCATCAAGTGGGACAGGGGCACAGATACGCAGTATTTT. The encoded protein is CAIKWDRGTDTQYF.

This rearrangement joins TRBV19 to TRBJ2-7; a weak D match, TRBD2 (5 bases). Germline V gives CDR1 LNHDA, CDR2 SQIVND (reference sequence). This CDR3 is built from 13 residues. The germline V and J ends were trimmed by 5 bases and 2 bases, with 10 bases remaining between them. CDR3 DNA sequence: TGTGCCAGTAGTTCGGGGTCCGCCTACGAGCAGTACTTC. Translation gives CASSSGSAYEQYF.

The V call is TRBV7-2, the J call TRBJ2-2, with D tentatively TRBD2 (5 bases). The CDR3 contains 16 residues. V was shortened by 1 base and J by 7 bases, with 16 bases between the two germline ends. Looked up from germline, CDR1 is SGHTA and CDR2 is FQGNSA. DNA for the CDR3: TGTGCCAGCAGCTTAGATGAGCGGTCGTTGGACGGGGAGCTGTTTTTT. Its translation is CASSLDERSLDGELFF.

This chain joins TRBV5-1 and TRBJ1-5, with TRBD1 as a possible D gene (6 bases). This CDR3 has 15 amino acids. Germline CDR1 reads SGHRS; CDR2 reads YFSETQ. With 1 base removed from V and 7 bases from J, the gap between germline ends came to 15 bases. The CDR3 reads CASSLSGAQGQPQHF. For the CDR3, the DNA is TGCGCCAGCAGCTTGTCAGGGGCGCAAGGGCAGCCCCAGCATTTT.

The CDR3 DNA reads TGTGCCAGCAGCGTGGACAGGGGTAGTGCCTACGAGCAGTACTTC. Translation gives CASSVDRGSAYEQYF. The V and J genes are TRBV5-4 and TRBJ2-7; 9 nucleotides agree with TRBD1. From germline, CDR1 is SGHNT and CDR2 YYREEE (reference sequence). J gave up 2 bases and V 4 bases, and 7 bases lay outside the gene matches. The CDR3 runs to 15 residues.

The rearrangement joins TRBV7-9 to TRBJ2-7; D may be TRBD2 (5 bases). Per germline, CDR1 SEHNR and CDR2 FQNEAQ (reference sequence). The CDR3 runs 12 residues. With 4 bases removed from V and 6 bases from J, the gap between germline ends came to 10 bases. CDR3 DNA sequence: TGTGCCAGCAGCTCGAAACGGGGCGAGCAGTACTTC. Encoded protein: CASSSKRGEQYF.

This clone was observed a few times. The chain couples TRBV2 to TRBJ2-7; 9 nucleotides agree with TRBD1. There are 15 residues in the CDR3. The germline V gene has CDR1 SNHLY and CDR2 FYNNEI. V gave up 7 bases and J gave up 2 bases; unmatched junction bases: 9. The CDR3 region is CASTPEGTGTYEQYF. CDR3 sequence (DNA): TGTGCCAGCACCCCTGAAGGGACAGGGACCTACGAGCAGTACTTC.

The chain carries TRBV2 and TRBJ1-5, with unresolved D. The CDR3 sequence is 15 residues long. Germline CDR1 and CDR2: SNHLY and FYNNEI. Trimming left V 1 base short and J 5 bases short, with 12 bases between. CDR3 protein: CASSEDRVPYQPQHF. The DNA of the CDR3 is TGTGCCAGCAGTGAAGACCGGGTCCCGTATCAGCCCCAGCATTTT.

The chain recombines TRBV6-6 with TRBJ1-6; D unresolved. CDR1 is MNHNY and CDR2 is SVGAGI in the germline V gene (reference sequence). The CDR3 extends over 13 amino acids. The V end was cut by 8 bases, the J end by 8 bases, with 13 bases between. The CDR3: CASRVSSDSPLHF. As DNA, the CDR3 is TGTGCCAGCCGGGTATCCTCGGATTCACCCCTCCACTTT.

The rearrangement uses TRBV19 and TRBJ2-3; unclear D gene. V lost 5 bases, J lost 5 bases, and 11 bases lay in between. This CDR3 contains 13 residues. Looked up from germline, CDR1 is LNHDA and CDR2 is SQIVND (reference sequence). The CDR3 DNA sequence: TGTGCCAGTAGTGTAAATTTCGGAGATACGCAGTATTTT. Translated: CASSVNFGDTQYF.

This clone has a single count. The genes are TRBV15 and TRBJ2-6; D ambiguous. The CDR3 runs to 15 residues. Trimming took off 5 bases at V and 2 bases at J, with 10 bases between the two ends. Germline assignment: CDR1 LNHNV and CDR2 YYDKDF (reference sequence). The CDR3 region is CATSVRETGANVLTF. CDR3 DNA sequence: TGTGCCACCAGCGTAAGAGAGACTGGGGCCAACGTCCTGACTTTC.

This chain connects TRBV5-4 to TRBJ1-6, with 7 bases lining up with TRBD1. In germline, CDR1 is SGHNT, CDR2 YYREEE (reference sequence). Trimming removed 5 bases from V and 6 bases from J; junction bases left unmatched: 8. The CDR3 is made up of 15 amino acids. CDR3 amino acids: CASSSSGQPNSPLHF. DNA for the CDR3: TGTGCCAGCAGTTCATCGGGACAGCCTAATTCACCCCTCCACTTT.

The chain carries TRBV19 and TRBJ1-5, with D possibly TRBD1 on 6 matching bases. Germline V gene data show CDR1 as LNHDA and CDR2 as SQIVND (reference sequence). V was cut by 1 base and J by 3 bases, with 13 bases left in between. The CDR3 is 16 amino acids. The CDR3 sequence: CASSIGTESYNQPQHF. In nucleotides, the CDR3 is TGTGCCAGTAGTATAGGGACAGAGAGTTACAATCAGCCCCAGCATTTT.

This chain's CDR3 is CASSEDRVFGGYTF. The CDR3 DNA follows: TGTGCCAGCAGTGAAGACAGGGTATTTGGCGGCTACACCTTC. This chain uses TRBV6-1 with TRBJ1-2; D possibly corresponds to TRBD1 (6 bases). This CDR3 is built from 14 residues. With 1 base removed from V and 8 bases from J, the gap between germline ends came to 14 bases. Per germline, CDR1 MNHNS and CDR2 SASEGT.

The chain joins TRBV5-1 to TRBJ1-2, with 9 bases matching TRBD1. This CDR3 spans 15 amino acids. The V and J ends lost 4 bases and 0 bases, in that order; junction bases with no gene match: 4. Germline CDR1 reads SGHRS; CDR2 reads YFSETQ. The CDR3 DNA follows: TGCGCCAGCAGCCTCACAGGGGGCTCTAACTATGGCTACACCTTC. Protein sequence: CASSLTGGSNYGYTF.

This chain uses TRBV30 with TRBJ2-7; 11 bases are shared with TRBD1. This CDR3 is 14 amino acids long. Trimming cost V 1 base and J 2 bases; bases outside gene matches: 1. Looked up from germline, CDR1 is GTSNPN and CDR2 is SVGIG (reference sequence). This CDR3 reads CAWSEGQGAYEQYF. The CDR3 DNA is TGTGCCTGGAGTGAGGGACAGGGGGCCTACGAGCAGTACTTC.

V and J are TRBV5-1 and TRBJ1-4; 9 nucleotides agree with TRBD1. The CDR3 length is 15 residues. Germline V gene data show CDR1 as SGHRS and CDR2 as YFSETQ. V gave up 3 bases and J gave up 5 bases; unmatched junction bases: 5. CDR3 DNA sequence: TGCGCCAGCAGCTCCCGGGACAGGGCAAATGAAAAACTGTTTTTT. This encodes CASSSRDRANEKLFF.